Below, one TCR beta chain is given with its context. Its antigen is unidentified. This sample was taken from a study of cytomegalovirus exposure and HLA in healthy donors. Study findings and constraints: Clonal expansion was found to be greater in HLA-associated TCR beta chains than in equally common others in a later analysis. Later on, a genetic analysis was performed. It linked a missense variant in DCLRE1C with V- and J-gene trimming of TCR beta. It was confirmed in vitro that a few of the CMV-associated chains were specific for CMV antigens.

With 60 Vbeta and 13 Jbeta primers, the PCR was carried out. Profiling relied on immunoSEQ multiplex PCR, and the TCRdb table lists in-frame clones only, not all of them. The sample lists some 89,000 clones; 85% were seen once. CDR1 and CDR2 (germline): LNHDA, SQIVND (reference sequence). The CDR3 consists of 16 residues. Losses at the gene ends were 5 bases for V and 1 base for J; bases not matched to a gene: 8. The sequence came from a man aged 35-49 years in good health and CMV-seropositive. Sequenced input: PBMCs. The J gene is TRBJ1-3, the V gene TRBV19; 7 positions match TRBD1. The CDR3 DNA sequence: TGTGCCAGTAGTGCCGGGACAGTTAATTCTGGAAACACCATATATTTT. Translation: CASSAGTVNSGNTIYF.